Here is one TCR beta chain with its context. No antigen is known for it. Primers: 60 Vbeta forward and 13 Jbeta reverse. Only in-frame clones appear in the TCRdb table, and some are missing; sequencing was by immunoSEQ multiplex PCR. In the table there are around 99,000 clones, around four fifths of which are singletons. Trimming cost V 7 bases and J 5 bases; bases outside gene matches: 4. The germline V gene encodes CDR1 DFQATT and CDR2 SNEGSKA (reference sequence). This CDR3 has 11 amino acids. The record originates from a study of cytomegalovirus exposure and HLA in healthy donors. Study-level points and caveats: Per a prior analysis, the majority of TCR beta V segments were productive roughly 87% or roughly 30% of the time. Specificity for CMV antigens was confirmed in vitro for a few of the CMV-associated chains. The classifier was said to identify cytomegalovirus status with high specificity and sensitivity.

The clonotype comes from a man aged 30 to 45 in good health and CMV-seronegative. V gene TRBV20-1 combines with J gene TRBJ2-5; 7 bases fit TRBD1. The specimen was PBMCs. CDR3 sequence: CSVQGWETQYF. In nucleotides, the CDR3 is TGCAGTGTACAGGGGTGGGAGACCCAGTACTTC.